The rows below give T cell receptor beta chains drawn from one sample of a study of regulatory T cells in long-lasting Graves disease. TCRdb analysed the multiplex PCR reads with MiXCR anew, one entry per CDR3 protein. This sample has around 510,000 distinct CDR3 sequences; roughly 20% occur once, and the top ten carry 7% to 10%. The specimen comprised peripheral blood mononuclear cells (PBMCs), sampled when the disease was refractory, from a patient treated with antithyroid drugs. Receptors originate from a female donor with Graves disease. Both conserved end residues are part of each CDR3. Each record gives: D gene, J gene, V gene, clone size, CDR3 protein, CDR3 DNA. D genes are given only for firm matches. The size entry is marked missing in some rows and otherwise reads once, few, many or a size class.

d_call: TRBD2
j_call: TRBJ2-7
v_call: TRBV27
clone_size: many
cdr3_aa: CASSRTRTSYEQYF
cdr3_nt: TGTGCCAGCAGTCGGACTAGAACATCCTACGAGCAGTACTTC

d_call: TRBD2
j_call: TRBJ2-7
v_call: TRBV20-1
clone_size: .
cdr3_aa: CSARDPGGPHEQYF
cdr3_nt: TGCAGTGCTAGAGATCCGGGAGGGCCACACGAGCAGTACTTC

d_call: TRBD1
j_call: TRBJ2-5
v_call: TRBV24-1
clone_size: .
cdr3_aa: CATSDFIMTGRETQYF
cdr3_nt: TGTGCCACCAGTGATTTTATAATGACAGGGCGGGAGACCCAGTACTTC

d_call: .
j_call: TRBJ2-3
v_call: TRBV6-2/TRBV6-3
clone_size: few
cdr3_aa: CASSETYGPADTQYF
cdr3_nt: TGTGCCAGCAGTGAAACGTACGGCCCCGCAGATACGCAGTATTTT

d_call: .
j_call: TRBJ1-5
v_call: TRBV20-1
clone_size: .
cdr3_aa: CSASSQYSNQPQHF
cdr3_nt: TGCAGTGCTAGTTCACAGTATAGCAATCAGCCCCAGCATTTT

d_call: .
j_call: TRBJ1-1
v_call: TRBV19
clone_size: .
cdr3_aa: CASSIGFQNTEAFF
cdr3_nt: TGTGCCAGTAGTATAGGATTTCAAAACACTGAAGCTTTCTTT

d_call: .
j_call: TRBJ2-2
v_call: TRBV7-8
clone_size: many
cdr3_aa: CASSAGTYTGELFF
cdr3_nt: TGTGCCAGCAGCGCCGGGACTTACACCGGGGAGCTGTTTTTT

d_call: .
j_call: TRBJ1-2
v_call: TRBV28
clone_size: many
cdr3_aa: CASSFLDGSYGYTF
cdr3_nt: TGTGCCAGCAGTTTTTTAGATGGGTCTTATGGCTACACCTTC

d_call: TRBD1
j_call: TRBJ2-7
v_call: TRBV19
clone_size: .
cdr3_aa: CASSTDRGEQYF
cdr3_nt: TGTGCCAGTAGTACCGACAGGGGCGAGCAGTACTTC

d_call: .
j_call: TRBJ1-6
v_call: TRBV4-1
clone_size: .
cdr3_aa: CASSQEGYGSNSPLHF
cdr3_nt: TGCGCCAGCAGCCAAGAGGGGTACGGGAGTAATTCACCCCTCCACTTT

d_call: TRBD2
j_call: TRBJ2-1
v_call: TRBV28
clone_size: .
cdr3_aa: CASSRLAGGPRNNEQFF
cdr3_nt: TGTGCCAGCTCCCGGCTAGCGGGAGGGCCGAGGAACAATGAGCAGTTCTTC

d_call: .
j_call: TRBJ1-1
v_call: TRBV5-1
clone_size: many
cdr3_aa: CASRSGVFEAFF
cdr3_nt: TGCGCCAGCAGATCCGGCGTTTTTGAAGCTTTCTTT

d_call: TRBD2
j_call: TRBJ2-7
v_call: TRBV27
clone_size: few
cdr3_aa: CASRMASGSYEQYF
cdr3_nt: TGTGCCAGCAGAATGGCTAGCGGGAGCTACGAGCAGTACTTC

d_call: .
j_call: TRBJ2-3
v_call: TRBV7-6
clone_size: .
cdr3_aa: CASSSPLGTSTDTQYF
cdr3_nt: TGTGCCAGCAGCTCCCCGTTGGGGACTAGCACAGATACGCAGTATTTT

d_call: TRBD1
j_call: TRBJ2-1
v_call: TRBV12-3/TRBV12-4
clone_size: many
cdr3_aa: CASSSGAGTGANEQFF
cdr3_nt: TGTGCCAGCAGTTCTGGAGCTGGGACAGGGGCTAATGAGCAGTTCTTC

d_call: .
j_call: TRBJ2-5
v_call: TRBV3-1
clone_size: few
cdr3_aa: CASSQPTGTQETQYF
cdr3_nt: TGTGCCAGCAGCCAACCGACAGGCACCCAAGAGACCCAGTACTTC

d_call: .
j_call: TRBJ1-3
v_call: TRBV9
clone_size: .
cdr3_aa: CASSADGYSGNTVYF
cdr3_nt: TGTGCCAGCAGCGCGGACGGGTACTCTGGAAACACCGTATATTTT

d_call: TRBD1
j_call: TRBJ2-7
v_call: TRBV28
clone_size: .
cdr3_aa: CASSFYRGNYEQYF
cdr3_nt: TGTGCCAGCAGTTTCTACAGGGGCAACTACGAGCAGTACTTC

d_call: TRBD2
j_call: TRBJ2-2
v_call: TRBV19
clone_size: .
cdr3_aa: CASSIVAGASGELFF
cdr3_nt: TGTGCCAGTAGTATAGTAGCGGGAGCATCCGGGGAGCTGTTTTTT

d_call: .
j_call: TRBJ1-1
v_call: TRBV7-2
clone_size: few
cdr3_aa: CASSRKNDWSTEAFF
cdr3_nt: TGTGCCAGCAGCCGGAAAAACGATTGGAGCACTGAAGCTTTCTTT

d_call: .
j_call: TRBJ2-7
v_call: TRBV20-1
clone_size: .
cdr3_aa: CSARVPASYEQYF
cdr3_nt: TGCAGTGCTAGGGTACCAGCCTCCTACGAGCAGTACTTC

d_call: .
j_call: TRBJ2-2
v_call: TRBV20-1
clone_size: .
cdr3_aa: CSARDGVQGLGELFF
cdr3_nt: TGCAGTGCTAGAGATGGTGTTCAAGGGTTGGGGGAGCTGTTTTTT

d_call: .
j_call: TRBJ1-5
v_call: TRBV11-2
clone_size: many
cdr3_aa: CASSPGRAGLNQPQHF
cdr3_nt: TGTGCCAGCAGCCCTGGTCGGGCAGGGCTCAATCAGCCCCAGCATTTT

d_call: TRBD1
j_call: TRBJ1-4
v_call: TRBV7-2
clone_size: many
cdr3_aa: CASSIQTGSGGKLFF
cdr3_nt: TGTGCCAGCAGCATTCAGACAGGGAGTGGCGGAAAACTGTTTTTT

d_call: .
j_call: TRBJ1-3
v_call: TRBV6-5
clone_size: few
cdr3_aa: CASSSQGTGNTIYF
cdr3_nt: TGTGCCAGCAGTTCACAGGGAACTGGAAACACCATATATTTT

d_call: .
j_call: TRBJ1-1
v_call: TRBV6-2/TRBV6-3
clone_size: many
cdr3_aa: CASSSGMTTGLDEAFF
cdr3_nt: TGTGCCAGCAGTTCCGGAATGACGACAGGTTTAGATGAAGCTTTCTTT

d_call: .
j_call: TRBJ2-2
v_call: TRBV3-1
clone_size: many
cdr3_aa: CASSQGFGNTGELFF
cdr3_nt: TGTGCCAGCAGCCAAGGTTTTGGGAACACCGGGGAGCTGTTTTTT

d_call: .
j_call: TRBJ1-5
v_call: TRBV19
clone_size: many
cdr3_aa: CASSMGSQPQHF
cdr3_nt: TGTGCCAGTAGTATGGGCAGTCAGCCCCAGCATTTT

d_call: .
j_call: TRBJ2-3
v_call: TRBV11-2
clone_size: few
cdr3_aa: CASSLTGTSTDTQYF
cdr3_nt: TGTGCCAGCAGCTTAACAGGGACTAGCACAGATACGCAGTATTTT

d_call: TRBD2
j_call: TRBJ2-7
v_call: TRBV2
clone_size: many
cdr3_aa: CASLDGTSPYEQYF
cdr3_nt: TGTGCCAGCCTGGACGGGACTAGCCCCTACGAGCAGTACTTC

d_call: .
j_call: TRBJ1-5
v_call: TRBV28
clone_size: many
cdr3_aa: CASSSSVRENQPQHF
cdr3_nt: TGTGCCAGCAGTTCGAGTGTCAGGGAGAATCAGCCCCAGCATTTT

d_call: TRBD2
j_call: TRBJ2-7
v_call: TRBV20-1
clone_size: .
cdr3_aa: CSATLAEISEQYF
cdr3_nt: TGCAGTGCTACACTAGCGGAAATCTCCGAGCAGTACTTC

d_call: .
j_call: TRBJ1-2
v_call: TRBV6-1
clone_size: .
cdr3_aa: CARRGRGCNYGYTF
cdr3_nt: TGTGCCCGCCGGGGTCGGGGGTGTAACTATGGCTACACCTTC

d_call: .
j_call: TRBJ2-2
v_call: TRBV2
clone_size: many
cdr3_aa: CASSDLLQGPWYTGELFF
cdr3_nt: TGTGCCAGCAGTGATCTCCTACAGGGTCCTTGGTACACCGGGGAGCTGTTTTTT

d_call: .
j_call: TRBJ2-5
v_call: TRBV9
clone_size: many
cdr3_aa: CASSQGLGAGETQYF
cdr3_nt: TGTGCCAGCAGCCAAGGACTGGGGGCCGGAGAGACCCAGTACTTC

d_call: TRBD1
j_call: TRBJ2-5
v_call: TRBV15
clone_size: .
cdr3_aa: CATSWTGVQETQYF
cdr3_nt: TGTGCCACCAGCTGGACAGGGGTCCAAGAGACCCAGTACTTC

d_call: TRBD1
j_call: TRBJ2-5
v_call: TRBV6-5
clone_size: many
cdr3_aa: CASSYSTVDRDRDQETQYF
cdr3_nt: TGTGCCAGCAGTTACTCCACAGTGGACCGGGACAGAGACCAAGAGACCCAGTACTTC

d_call: TRBD2
j_call: TRBJ2-2
v_call: TRBV2
clone_size: few
cdr3_aa: CASSEVDLAGAWGGELFF
cdr3_nt: TGTGCCAGCAGTGAAGTCGATCTAGCGGGAGCTTGGGGCGGGGAGCTGTTTTTT

d_call: TRBD1
j_call: TRBJ2-5
v_call: TRBV10-3
clone_size: many
cdr3_aa: CAISQGALEETQYF
cdr3_nt: TGTGCCATCAGTCAGGGGGCGCTTGAGGAGACCCAGTACTTC

d_call: TRBD2
j_call: TRBJ2-3
v_call: TRBV7-2
clone_size: .
cdr3_aa: CASSTGTSGARTDTQYF
cdr3_nt: TGTGCCAGCAGCACCGGGACTAGCGGAGCCCGGACAGATACGCAGTATTTT

d_call: .
j_call: TRBJ1-1
v_call: TRBV29-1
clone_size: .
cdr3_aa: CSTQGNTEAFF
cdr3_nt: TGCAGCACACAGGGGAACACTGAAGCTTTCTTT

d_call: .
j_call: TRBJ2-5
v_call: TRBV12-3/TRBV12-4
clone_size: many
cdr3_aa: CASSPWDAGQETQYF
cdr3_nt: TGTGCCAGCAGTCCCTGGGACGCGGGGCAAGAGACCCAGTACTTC

d_call: .
j_call: TRBJ2-7
v_call: TRBV28
clone_size: many
cdr3_aa: CASSFGFYEQYF
cdr3_nt: TGTGCCAGCAGTTTCGGGTTCTACGAGCAGTACTTC

d_call: TRBD2
j_call: TRBJ2-5
v_call: TRBV11-2
clone_size: many
cdr3_aa: CASSLGASGLGETQYF
cdr3_nt: TGTGCCAGCAGCTTAGGGGCTAGCGGGCTGGGAGAGACCCAGTACTTC

d_call: TRBD1
j_call: TRBJ1-1
v_call: TRBV6-2/TRBV6-3
clone_size: few
cdr3_aa: CASSYTTGVAEAFF
cdr3_nt: TGTGCCAGCAGTTACACTACAGGGGTCGCTGAAGCTTTCTTT

d_call: .
j_call: TRBJ1-5
v_call: TRBV7-2
clone_size: many
cdr3_aa: CASPQPQHF
cdr3_nt: TGTGCCAGCCCTCAGCCCCAGCATTTT

d_call: .
j_call: TRBJ2-7
v_call: TRBV9
clone_size: few
cdr3_aa: CASSPGSGNSYEQYF
cdr3_nt: TGTGCCAGCAGCCCGGGGAGCGGTAACTCCTACGAGCAGTACTTC

d_call: TRBD1
j_call: TRBJ1-2
v_call: TRBV6-5
clone_size: many
cdr3_aa: CASSYSAGQEHYGYTF
cdr3_nt: TGTGCCAGCAGTTACTCCGCGGGACAGGAACATTATGGCTACACCTTC

d_call: TRBD1
j_call: TRBJ1-1
v_call: TRBV3-1
clone_size: .
cdr3_aa: CASSQDRPKQGAYGAYTEAFF
cdr3_nt: TGTGCCAGCAGCCAAGACCGGCCTAAACAGGGGGCCTATGGGGCGTACACTGAAGCTTTCTTT

d_call: .
j_call: TRBJ1-4
v_call: TRBV29-1
clone_size: many
cdr3_aa: CSAVQGTNEKLFF
cdr3_nt: TGCAGCGCAGTACAGGGCACTAATGAAAAACTGTTTTTT

d_call: .
j_call: TRBJ2-4
v_call: TRBV5-8
clone_size: few
cdr3_aa: CASSLVPVRYGAKNIQYF
cdr3_nt: TGTGCCAGCAGCTTGGTTCCCGTGCGCTACGGAGCCAAAAACATTCAGTACTTC

d_call: .
j_call: TRBJ2-2
v_call: TRBV12-3/TRBV12-4
clone_size: few
cdr3_aa: CASSLTRDPEGLFF
cdr3_nt: TGTGCCAGCAGCCTCACCCGGGACCCCGAGGGGCTGTTTTTT

d_call: .
j_call: TRBJ1-1
v_call: TRBV19
clone_size: .
cdr3_aa: CASSVNDWTEAFF
cdr3_nt: TGTGCCAGTAGTGTTAATGACTGGACTGAAGCTTTCTTT

d_call: .
j_call: TRBJ1-6
v_call: TRBV18
clone_size: once
cdr3_aa: CASSGLGRNSPLHF
cdr3_nt: TGTGCCAGCTCAGGTTTGGGCAGAAATTCACCCCTCCACTTT

d_call: TRBD2
j_call: TRBJ2-5
v_call: TRBV7-3
clone_size: few
cdr3_aa: CASSQAGGELETQYF
cdr3_nt: TGTGCCAGCAGTCAAGCGGGGGGGGAGCTAGAGACCCAGTACTTC